This T cell receptor beta chain was retrieved from a study of CD8 T cells in ankylosing spondylitis. Regarding the study as a whole: Characteristic, it appeared, of ankylosing spondylitis blood was a TCR beta motif of about eight highly homologous variants.

As regards this clonotype: Antigen unknown.

TCRdb re-analysed the 5' RACE reads in MiXCR, keeping a single row per CDR3 protein. The table lists over 200,000 distinct CDR3 sequences, approximately 20% of them singletons, with approximately 40% in the top ten. The CDR3 spans 14 residues. Trimming stripped 2 bases from V and 1 base from J, with 9 bases between. CDR1 MNHEY and CDR2 SMNVEV come from the germline V gene (reference sequence). This receptor was taken from a male donor with ankylosing spondylitis. The rearrangement links TRBV27 to TRBJ2-7; D remains ambiguous. Source material: blood, either unsorted or a sorted T cell fraction (not recorded which). The DNA of the CDR3 is TGTGCCAGCAGTTTAACTTTAGGTTCCTACGAGCAGTACTTC. It encodes CASSLTLGSYEQYF.